Sequencing of this T cell receptor beta chain was carried out in a study of regulatory T cells in long-lasting Graves disease. This sample's time point: newly diagnosed GD, antithyroid drugs for less than 3 months. TCR sequences were obtained from RNA taken from PBMCs. The study, taken as a whole, reports: Lower TCR diversity characterized persistent Graves' patients relative to newly diagnosed patients. TRBV28, TRBJ1-2 and TRBJ2-5 emerged as the favored segments in persistent disease.

Germline CDR1 MGHRA, CDR2 YSYEKL. V gave up 0 bases and J gave up 6 bases, with 15 bases separating them. This CDR3 has 16 amino acids. Relying on iRepertoire HTBI primers and Arm-PCR of CDR3 regions, the team built TCR beta libraries. TCRdb analysed the multiplex PCR reads with MiXCR anew, one entry per CDR3 protein. The sample shows a few hundred thousand distinct CDR3 sequences, about 10% of them seen only once. With regard to this clonotype: Antigen unknown.

These data also featured in a second study, about T cells in Graves' hyperthyroidism and ophthalmopathy. This second study says: Prediction of ophthalmopathy progression came a median approximately 6.5 months pre-onset.

The chain couples TRBV4-1 to TRBJ2-1, with D hard to call. The receptor was isolated from a woman under 30 with Graves disease. The source material was peripheral blood mononuclear cells (PBMCs), sampled at new diagnosis, from a patient treated with antithyroid drugs. The CDR3: CASSQEPGLRSNEQFF. The CDR3 region has the DNA TGCGCCAGCAGCCAAGAACCGGGCCTCCGGAGCAATGAGCAGTTCTTC.